Listed below are T cell receptor beta chains from one sample, sequenced in a study of shared clonotypes between healthy human individuals. TCRdb's copy holds only in-frame clones and misses some; the assay was immunoSEQ multiplex PCR. The sample lists some 2,500,000 clones, around 92% seen once, with about 0.36% in the top ten. The sample was naive CD4+ T cells from PBMCs. The source of these receptors is a young man in good health. Some clones in this sample may be carry-over from other donors' samples. Each CDR3 is given with its conserved first and last residue. D genes are given only for firm matches. Not all rows give a size; the values are once, few, many and, for expanded clones, a class.

J,size,D,V,DNA,CDR3
TRBJ1-1,.,TRBD1,TRBV27,TGTGCCAGCCGCCGCGACCCGACAGGGCGAGTCACTGAAGCTTTCTTT,CASRRDPTGRVTEAFF
TRBJ2-5,.,.,TRBV10-3,TGTGCCATCAGACGGGGACCTGGCGAGACCCAGTACTTC,CAIRRGPGETQYF
TRBJ2-7,.,.,TRBV18,TGTGCCAGCTCACCAACGTCGGACAGCTCCTACGAGCAGTACTTC,CASSPTSDSSYEQYF
TRBJ2-7,.,.,TRBV6-7,TGTGCCAGCAGTTACGCCTCCAGGGGATTAGAGTACGAGCAGTACTTC,CASSYASRGLEYEQYF
TRBJ1-4,.,.,TRBV23-1,TGCGCCAGCAGTCCCCCGGGATCTAATGAAAAACTGTTTTTT,CASSPPGSNEKLFF
TRBJ2-7,.,.,TRBV27,TGTGCCAGCAGTTTATTCAGGGGCGCGTACGAGCAGTACTTC,CASSLFRGAYEQYF
TRBJ2-5,.,.,TRBV15,TGTGCCACCAGCAGAGATCTTATCGGGGAGACCCAGTACTTC,CATSRDLIGETQYF
TRBJ2-2,.,.,TRBV2,TGTGCCAGCAGTGAAGCTTCCTCCTACGGGGAGCTGTTTTTT,CASSEASSYGELFF
TRBJ1-4,.,TRBD1,TRBV5-1,TGCGCCAGCAGCCCGGGACAGGCAAATGAAAAACTGTTTTTT,CASSPGQANEKLFF
TRBJ1-2,.,TRBD1,TRBV28,TGTGCCAGCAGCACAGGGGGGCGGCTCTACGGCTACACCTTC,CASSTGGRLYGYTF
TRBJ1-2,few,TRBD1,TRBV27,TGTGCCAGCAAGGGACAGGGTACGGACTATGGCTACACCTTC,CASKGQGTDYGYTF
TRBJ2-3,.,TRBD1,TRBV5-1,TGCGCCAGCAGCTTGGGGGACAGGCCGACTGCAGATACGCAGTATTTT,CASSLGDRPTADTQYF
TRBJ2-7,.,.,TRBV7-9,TGTGCCAGCAGCACACCAAGGGGAAACGAGCAGTACTTC,CASSTPRGNEQYF
TRBJ2-3,.,TRBD1,TRBV29-1,TGCAGCGCCAGGGACAGGGATACAGATACGCAGTATTTT,CSARDRDTDTQYF
TRBJ2-1,.,.,TRBV15,TGTGCCACCAGGGAGGGAGACAATGAGCAGTTCTTC,CATREGDNEQFF
TRBJ2-3,.,.,TRBV27,TGTGCCAGCAGTTTATTTTCCGGCGGGTGGACTGATCCTAGCACAGATACGCAGTATTTT,CASSLFSGGWTDPSTDTQYF
TRBJ2-7,.,TRBD2,TRBV4-1,TGCGCCAGCAGCCAAGATCCGCTAGCGGGAGGCTCTACGTACTTC,CASSQDPLAGGSTYF
TRBJ2-7,.,.,TRBV10-3,TGTGCCATCAGTGAGGTACTAGCCTACGAGCAGTACTTC,CAISEVLAYEQYF
TRBJ2-7,.,.,TRBV4-3,TGCGCCAGCAGCCAAGAGAAGGGGCGGGGCCGGGAGCAGTACTTC,CASSQEKGRGREQYF
TRBJ2-2,.,.,TRBV7-6,TGTGCCAGCAGCTTTCAGACAGGCACGAACACCGGGGAGCTGTTTTTT,CASSFQTGTNTGELFF
TRBJ2-7,.,TRBD1,TRBV6-5,TGTGCCAGCAGTTACTTATCCGGACAGGTCTACGAGCAGTACTTC,CASSYLSGQVYEQYF
TRBJ1-5,once,TRBD1,TRBV30,TGTGCCTGGCAGGGGGCTCACGGTCAGCCCCAGCATTTT,CAWQGAHGQPQHF
TRBJ1-1,once,.,TRBV2,TGTGCCAGCAGCCCCGACATGAGTGGAACTGAAGCTTTCTTT,CASSPDMSGTEAFF
TRBJ2-7,.,.,TRBV28,TGTGCCAGCAGTTTAATTGGGAGGGACAGCTCCTACGAGCAGTACTTC,CASSLIGRDSSYEQYF
TRBJ1-1,.,TRBD1,TRBV5-1,TGCGCCAGCAGCTCTAGGACAGGCCGCGGGAACACTGAAGCTTTCTTT,CASSSRTGRGNTEAFF
TRBJ2-5,.,TRBD1,TRBV30,TGTGCCTGGAGTGTTGGGACAGTACAAGAGACCCAGTACTTC,CAWSVGTVQETQYF
TRBJ1-4,.,.,TRBV7-9,TGTGCCAGCAGACTCGGGACACCGGAAAAACTGTTTTTT,CASRLGTPEKLFF